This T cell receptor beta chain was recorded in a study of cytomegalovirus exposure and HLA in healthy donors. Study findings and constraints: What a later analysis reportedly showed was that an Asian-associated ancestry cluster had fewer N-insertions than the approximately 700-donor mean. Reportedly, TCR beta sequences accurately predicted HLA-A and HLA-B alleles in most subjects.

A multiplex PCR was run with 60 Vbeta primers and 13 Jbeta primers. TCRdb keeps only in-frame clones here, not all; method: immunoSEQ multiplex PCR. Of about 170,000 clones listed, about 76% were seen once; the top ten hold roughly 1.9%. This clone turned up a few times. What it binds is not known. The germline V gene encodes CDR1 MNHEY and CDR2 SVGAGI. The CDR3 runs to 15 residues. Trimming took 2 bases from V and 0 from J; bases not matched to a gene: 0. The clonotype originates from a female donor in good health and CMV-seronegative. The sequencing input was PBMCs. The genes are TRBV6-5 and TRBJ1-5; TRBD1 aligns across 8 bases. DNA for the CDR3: TGTGCCAGCAGTTACGACAGGGGTAGCAATCAGCCCCAGCATTTT. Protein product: CASSYDRGSNQPQHF.